Reported below is one T cell receptor (beta chain). Its antigen is not identified. The study sequenced cultured CD4+ T cell DNA using the Oncomine TCR Beta short-read assay. Genomic DNA was taken out of cultured CD4+ T cells by extraction. TCRdb reprocessed the PCR reads with MiXCR, giving one entry per CDR3 protein. The repertoire holds approximately 17,000 distinct CDR3 sequences, about 54% seen once, with around 15% in the top ten. Noted treatment: roughly ten-day PBMC culture with coronavirus spike peptide pools or control peptides (ViraFEST assay). This entry is derived from a study of vaccination and CD4 T cells after COVID-19. About the study: Blood was drawn a median around 70 days post second dose, range 14 to 241. Either a CEFX pool, an HIV-1 Nef pool, or no peptide was added to control cultures.

Study results and limitations: Median reactive clonotypes, those recognizing SARS-CoV-2, rose from 21 to 38, not significantly.

Sequencing used CD4+ T cells from blood, cultured in vitro. The sequence came from a human donor who had recovered from COVID-19.

The CDR3 is CASSIQGPRGYTF. Written as DNA, the CDR3 is TGTGCCAGTAGTATCCAGGGTCCCAGGGGCTACACCTTC. The chain employs TRBV19 and TRBJ1-2, with D possibly TRBD1 on 5 matching bases. Trimming took off 3 bases at V and 8 bases at J, with 13 bases between the two ends. The CDR3 contains 13 residues. CDR1 and CDR2 from the germline V gene are LNHDA and SQIVND (reference sequence).